The clone carrying this TCR beta chain was detected a few times. Primers: 60 Vbeta forward and 13 Jbeta reverse. Using immunoSEQ multiplex PCR, the repertoire was profiled, and TCRdb retains in-frame clones only, with some absent. This table has 150,000 to 200,000 clones, roughly 80% appearing once. The sample is drawn from a study of cytomegalovirus exposure and HLA in healthy donors. The CDR3 has 14 residues. Germline V gene sequence: CDR1 MNHEY, CDR2 SMNVEV (reference sequence). V dropped 6 bases and J dropped 5; count of bases not matched to a gene: 6. The chain recombines TRBV27 with TRBJ2-1; TRBD2 matches 8 bases. This TCR was sampled from a boy younger than 18 in good health and CMV-seronegative. Sample: PBMCs. The CDR3 sequence: CASSPTSGDNEQFF. In nucleotides, the CDR3 is TGTGCCAGCAGCCCCACTAGCGGCGACAATGAGCAGTTCTTC.